This passage covers 2 T cell receptor beta chains from one sample sequenced in a study of Graves' ophthalmopathy and Graves' hyperthyroidism. Amplification of TCR beta CDR3 regions used RNA transcripts. RT-PCR with HTBI primers came first, then second-round multiplex PCR. TCRdb used MiXCR to reprocess the multiplex PCR reads, holding one entry per CDR3 protein. The table records about 700,000 distinct CDR3 sequences, 35% to 50% of them present only once. The sequenced sample was peripheral blood. These TCRs come from an adult man with Graves' ophthalmopathy.

This clonotype was observed many times. J is TRBJ2-5 and V is TRBV9; 12 bases are shared with TRBD2. The CDR3 has 16 residues. Germline-derived CDR1 and CDR2 are SGDLS and YYNGEE. The J segment lost 2 bases and the V segment lost 0 bases, leaving 2 bases of the junction unmatched. CDR3 nucleotide sequence: TGTGCCAGCAGCGTAGGACTAGCGGGAGATCAAGAGACCCAGTACTTC. Translation: CASSVGLAGDQETQYF.

The chain uses TRBV25-1 and TRBJ1-4, with 9 bases identical to TRBD1. The CDR3 spans 13 residues. V dropped 6 bases and J dropped 7; count of bases not matched to a gene: 3. Germline assignment: CDR1 MGHDK and CDR2 SYGVNS. DNA for the CDR3: TGTGCCAGCAGGGGACAGGGCACTGAAAAACTGTTTTTT. The encoded protein is CASRGQGTEKLFF.